These T cell receptor beta chains were read from a single sample in a study of OX40 agonist ivuxolimab in advanced cancers. Some clones are missing from TCRdb's copy, which holds only in-frame ones; the method was immunoSEQ multiplex PCR. The data contain around 92,000 clones, over 65% of them singletons. Sequences were derived from CD4+ or CD8+ T cells sorted from blood, sampled in a trial of the OX40 agonist ivuxolimab. The receptors originated from an adult with an advanced solid tumor such as melanoma, head and neck, liver or kidney cancer. Each CDR3 is given with its conserved first and last residue. Fields, in order: D gene, J gene, V gene, clone size, CDR3 DNA, CDR3 protein. D genes are given only for firm matches. Clone size, where shown, is once, few, many, or a class for clones that have expanded.

TRBD2 | TRBJ2-7 | TRBV20-1 | - | TGCAGTGCTAGACGGGGGGACGAGCAGTACTTC | CSARRGDEQYF
- | TRBJ2-7 | TRBV5-1 | - | TGCGCCAGCAGCTTGTCCATGACCTACGAGCAGTACTTC | CASSLSMTYEQYF
- | TRBJ2-2 | TRBV19 | - | TGTGCCAGTAGTATCCAAAGAGGGCCCGGGGAGCTGTTTTTT | CASSIQRGPGELFF
- | TRBJ1-1 | TRBV21-1 | - | TGTGCCAGCAGCAGCCTGGAGGGTGGGAGCATGAACACTGAAGCTTTCTTT | CASSSLEGGSMNTEAFF
- | TRBJ1-5 | TRBV5-1 | - | TGCGCCAGCAGCTTGGTGGGGGGTAATCAGCCCCAGCATTTT | CASSLVGGNQPQHF
- | TRBJ2-5 | TRBV5-5 | - | TGTGCCAGCAGCTTAGCGCAGGATTGGCAGACCCAGTACTTC | CASSLAQDWQTQYF
TRBD1 | TRBJ2-5 | TRBV10-3 | - | TGTGCCATCAGACCAGGGGGCGGAGAGACCCAGTACTTC | CAIRPGGGETQYF
- | TRBJ1-6 | TRBV18 | - | TGTGCCAGCTCAAGAGACAGGATCCGGGATTCACCCCTCCACTTT | CASSRDRIRDSPLHF
- | TRBJ1-4 | TRBV28 | - | TGTGCCAGCAGCCCCACAGGGATCCGGGAAAAACTGTTTTTT | CASSPTGIREKLFF
TRBD1 | TRBJ2-1 | TRBV9 | - | TGTGCCAGCAGCGTAGCCGGGACAGGGGCCCCCCATGAGCAGTTCTTC | CASSVAGTGAPHEQFF
TRBD2 | TRBJ2-2 | TRBV7-9 | once | TGTGCCAGCAGCCATAGCGGGGGGAACACCGGGGAGCTGTTTTTT | CASSHSGGNTGELFF
- | TRBJ1-1 | TRBV28 | - | TGTGCCAGCAGTCCAGGGGACTGGAACACTGAAGCTTTCTTT | CASSPGDWNTEAFF
- | TRBJ1-1 | TRBV29-1 | once | TGCAGCGTTAAGGACCGGGACACAAAGAGGGGGGGAAACACTGAAGCTTTCTTT | CSVKDRDTKRGGNTEAFF
- | TRBJ1-2 | TRBV4-3 | - | TGCGCCAGCAGCCAAGAGGTTTGGAGCTATGGCTACACCTTC | CASSQEVWSYGYTF
TRBD1 | TRBJ2-1 | TRBV28 | - | TGTGCCAGCAGTACACAGGGGGCCGGTTCTGAGCAGTTCTTC | CASSTQGAGSEQFF
- | TRBJ1-2 | TRBV29-1 | - | TGCAGCCCCCGCAGGGCGGACTATGGCTACACCTTC | CSPRRADYGYTF
- | TRBJ2-7 | TRBV6-5 | - | TGTGCCAGCAGTTATCAGGGAACATCGTGGGAGCAGTACTTC | CASSYQGTSWEQYF
TRBD1 | TRBJ2-3 | TRBV2 | - | TGTGCCAGCGGATGGACAGGGCCCATAGATACGCAGTATTTT | CASGWTGPIDTQYF
- | TRBJ2-7 | TRBV11-2 | - | TGTGCCAGCAGCTTAGGAGAGGCAGGGGTATACTACGAGCAGTACTTC | CASSLGEAGVYYEQYF
- | TRBJ2-2 | TRBV23-1 | few | TGCGCCAGCAGTCAATCAGGGGACACCGGGGAGCTGTTTTTT | CASSQSGDTGELFF
- | TRBJ2-2 | TRBV28 | - | TGTGCCAGCAGCCTGGACAGTTATAACACCGGGGAGCTGTTTTTT | CASSLDSYNTGELFF
- | TRBJ2-2 | TRBV4-2 | - | TGTGCCAGCAGTAATGTCAGGGAGCTGTTTTTT | CASSNVRELFF
- | TRBJ2-7 | TRBV7-2 | - | TGTGCCAGCAGCTTAGGGCAGCCCGGGGCCCACGAGCAGTACTTC | CASSLGQPGAHEQYF
TRBD1 | TRBJ1-2 | TRBV5-1 | - | TGCGCCAGCAGGGCAACGGACAGGGCCTTCCTTAACACCTTC | CASRATDRAFLNTF
- | TRBJ1-5 | TRBV15 | - | TGTGCCACCAGCAGACCCTTTGGGTCACAGCCCCAGCATTTT | CATSRPFGSQPQHF
- | TRBJ1-2 | TRBV28 | - | TGTGCCAGCAGGGGGAGGGGAAAGGGCTATGGCTACACCTTC | CASRGRGKGYGYTF
- | TRBJ2-7 | TRBV4-2 | - | TGTGCCAGCAGCCAAGCCTCGGACAGAAGCGATGACGAGCAGTACTTC | CASSQASDRSDDEQYF
- | TRBJ1-6 | TRBV4-3 | - | TGCGCCAGCAGCCAAGTTGCCCCAGGCGGGGCGGAGAATTCACCCCTCCACTTT | CASSQVAPGGAENSPLHF
TRBD2 | TRBJ2-5 | TRBV7-3 | - | TGTGCCAGCAGCTTAACTGGGGGGGTGGAGACCCAGTACTTC | CASSLTGGVETQYF
- | TRBJ2-2 | TRBV10-3 | - | TGTGCCATCAGTGAGTCGTTACGTTCGAACACCGGGGAGCTGTTTTTT | CAISESLRSNTGELFF
TRBD2 | TRBJ2-3 | TRBV11-2 | - | TGTGCCAGCAGCTTAGATCTAGGACTAGCGGGGATAACTAGCACAGATACGCAGTATTTT | CASSLDLGLAGITSTDTQYF
TRBD1 | TRBJ2-5 | TRBV27 | - | TGTGCCAGCAGTTTAACAGGGGGCGGTGAGACCCAGTACTTC | CASSLTGGGETQYF
TRBD1 | TRBJ2-2 | TRBV2 | - | TGTGCCAGCAGCCGACAGGGAGACACCGGGGAGCTGTTTTTT | CASSRQGDTGELFF
- | TRBJ2-3 | TRBV7-9 | once | TGTGCCAGCAGCGGCGGATTCACAGATACGCAGTATTTT | CASSGGFTDTQYF
TRBD2 | TRBJ2-6 | TRBV7-6 | - | TGTGCCAGCAGCGTACAGCGGGGGCTCGTCCCCCATCCTAGCTCTGGGGCCAACGTCCTGACTTTC | CASSVQRGLVPHPSSGANVLTF
- | TRBJ2-1 | TRBV4-3 | - | TGCGCCAGCAGCCAAGAATTTTACAGTTACAATGAGCAGTTCTTC | CASSQEFYSYNEQFF
- | TRBJ2-7 | TRBV2 | - | TGTGCCAGCACTTCCGACAGTACCAGCTCCTACGAGCAGTACTTC | CASTSDSTSSYEQYF
TRBD2 | TRBJ2-1 | TRBV7-6 | - | TGTGCCAGCAGCCCACTAGCGGGGGGGTACAATGAGCAGTTCTTC | CASSPLAGGYNEQFF
TRBD1 | TRBJ1-5 | TRBV6-6 | - | TGTGCCAGCAGTTACTCGGGACAGAGCAATCAGCCCCAGCATTTT | CASSYSGQSNQPQHF
TRBD1 | TRBJ2-2 | TRBV4-3 | - | TGCGCCAGCAGCCAGGGAACAGGGGGATTGGACGGGGAGCTGTTTTTT | CASSQGTGGLDGELFF
TRBD1 | TRBJ2-1 | TRBV10-3 | - | TGTGCCATCAGTGAGACAAACAGGGGGCGAGGGAATGAGCAGTTCTTC | CAISETNRGRGNEQFF
- | TRBJ1-6 | TRBV7-6 | few | TGTGCCAGCAGCCGGGGACATACTGCTAATTCACCCCTCCACTTT | CASSRGHTANSPLHF
TRBD1 | TRBJ1-1 | TRBV10-3 | - | TGTGCCACCGACAGGGAGGGTAACACTGAAGCTTTCTTT | CATDREGNTEAFF
- | TRBJ1-2 | TRBV5-6 | few | TGTGCCAGCAGCTTGGAAACCTATGGCTACACCTTC | CASSLETYGYTF
- | TRBJ2-2 | TRBV27 | - | TGTGCCAGCAGCCCGGGACAACGGAAGGGGGGTGAGACCGGGGAGCTGTTTTTT | CASSPGQRKGGETGELFF
TRBD1 | TRBJ2-7 | TRBV4-3 | - | TGCGCCAGCAGTTCAATATCAGGGGGTAGTGTTGACGAGCAGTACTTC | CASSSISGGSVDEQYF
TRBD1 | TRBJ1-6 | TRBV6-5 | - | TGTGCCAGCAGTTTTGGAGGGGGCGGATCACCCCTCCACTTT | CASSFGGGGSPLHF
- | TRBJ2-1 | TRBV7-3 | once | TGTGCCAGCAGCCGCAGATCAGGGAGCATCGATGAGCAGTTCTTC | CASSRRSGSIDEQFF
- | TRBJ1-5 | TRBV28 | - | TGTGCCAGCAGTCAGCCCCCGACAGGATGGGATCAGCCCCAGCATTTT | CASSQPPTGWDQPQHF
TRBD2 | TRBJ2-7 | TRBV5-4 | - | TGTGCCAGCAGCCCGGCAGCGGGAGGGAACTACGAGCAGTACTTC | CASSPAAGGNYEQYF
- | TRBJ1-2 | TRBV4-2 | few | TGTGCCAGCAGCCAAGATCAAGGGACCCCCTATGGCTACACCTTC | CASSQDQGTPYGYTF
TRBD2 | TRBJ2-3 | TRBV7-6 | - | TGTGCCAGCAGCTCCGGACTAGCGGGGAGCACAGATACGCAGTATTTT | CASSSGLAGSTDTQYF
- | TRBJ2-1 | TRBV7-2 | - | TGTGCCAGCAGCTCGTTGGGGACCGGAGGGGCCAATGAGCAGTTCTTC | CASSSLGTGGANEQFF
TRBD1 | TRBJ1-2 | TRBV4-3 | - | TGCGCCAGCAGCCATCAAGGACAGGGTGACTATGGCTACACCTTC | CASSHQGQGDYGYTF
- | TRBJ1-1 | TRBV2 | few | TGTGCCAGCAGGGCACAGGGGAACACTGAAGCTTTCTTT | CASRAQGNTEAFF
- | TRBJ1-2 | TRBV28 | - | TGTGCCAGCAAAACCCAGGGTCTCTGGGGCTACACCTTC | CASKTQGLWGYTF
- | TRBJ1-5 | TRBV27 | many | TGTGCCAGCAGTTTACAGGGTGCTGGGCAGCCCCAGCATTTT | CASSLQGAGQPQHF
TRBD1 | TRBJ1-2 | TRBV10-3 | - | TGTGCCATCAGCCCAGGGACAGGGGTTGGCTATGGCTACACCTTC | CAISPGTGVGYGYTF